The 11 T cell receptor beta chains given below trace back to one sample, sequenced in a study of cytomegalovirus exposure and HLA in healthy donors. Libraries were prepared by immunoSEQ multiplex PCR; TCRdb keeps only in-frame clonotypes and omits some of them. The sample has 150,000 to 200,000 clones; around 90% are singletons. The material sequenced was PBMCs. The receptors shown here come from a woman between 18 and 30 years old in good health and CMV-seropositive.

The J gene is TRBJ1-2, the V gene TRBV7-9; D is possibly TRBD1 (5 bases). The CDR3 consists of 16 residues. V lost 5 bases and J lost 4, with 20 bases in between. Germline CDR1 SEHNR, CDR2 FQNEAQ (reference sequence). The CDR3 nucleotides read TGTGCCAGCAGCAACTACATTCACGACAGCCTCTATGGCTACACCTTC. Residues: CASSNYIHDSLYGYTF.

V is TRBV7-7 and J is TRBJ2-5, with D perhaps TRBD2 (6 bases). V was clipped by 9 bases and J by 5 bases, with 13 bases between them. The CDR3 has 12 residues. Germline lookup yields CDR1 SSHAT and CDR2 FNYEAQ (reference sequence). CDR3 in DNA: TGTGCCAGTCGCGGGATAGCGGAGACCCAGTACTTC. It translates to CASRGIAETQYF.

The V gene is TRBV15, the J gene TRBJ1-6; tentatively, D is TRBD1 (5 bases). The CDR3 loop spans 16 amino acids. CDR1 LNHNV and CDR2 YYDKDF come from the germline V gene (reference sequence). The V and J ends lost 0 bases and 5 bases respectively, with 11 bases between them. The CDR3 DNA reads TGTGCCACCAGCAGAGATGGAGGGGCTCATAATTCACCCCTCCACTTT. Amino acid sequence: CATSRDGGAHNSPLHF.

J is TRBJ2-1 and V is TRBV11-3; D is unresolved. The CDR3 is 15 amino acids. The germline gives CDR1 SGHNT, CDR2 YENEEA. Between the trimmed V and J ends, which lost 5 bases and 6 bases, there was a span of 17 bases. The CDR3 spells CASSQFSTGGNEQFF. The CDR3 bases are TGTGCCAGCAGCCAATTTAGCACCGGCGGCAATGAGCAGTTCTTC.

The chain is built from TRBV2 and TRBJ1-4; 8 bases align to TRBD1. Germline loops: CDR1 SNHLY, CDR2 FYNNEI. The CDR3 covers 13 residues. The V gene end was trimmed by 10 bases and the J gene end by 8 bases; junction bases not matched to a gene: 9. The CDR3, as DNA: TGTGCCACCGGACAGGGAAGGTCAGAAAAACTGTTTTTT. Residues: CATGQGRSEKLFF.

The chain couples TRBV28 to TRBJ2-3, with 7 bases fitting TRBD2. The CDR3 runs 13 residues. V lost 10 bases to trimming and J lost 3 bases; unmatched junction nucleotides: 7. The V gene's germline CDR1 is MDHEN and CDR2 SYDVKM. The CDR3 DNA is TGTGCCACCCTTCGGGGAGGGACAGATACGCAGTATTTT. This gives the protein CATLRGGTDTQYF.

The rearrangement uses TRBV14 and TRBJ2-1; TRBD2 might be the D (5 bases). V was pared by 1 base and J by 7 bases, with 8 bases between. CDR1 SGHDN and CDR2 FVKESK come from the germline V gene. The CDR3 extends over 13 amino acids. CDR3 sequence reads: CASSQATGNEQFF. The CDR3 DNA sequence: TGTGCCAGCAGCCAAGCTACGGGGAATGAGCAGTTCTTC.

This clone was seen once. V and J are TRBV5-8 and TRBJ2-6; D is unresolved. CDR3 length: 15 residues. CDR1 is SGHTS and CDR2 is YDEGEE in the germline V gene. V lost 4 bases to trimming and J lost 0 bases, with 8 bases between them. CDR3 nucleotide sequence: TGTGCCAGCAGCACACGAGGCTCTGGGGCCAACGTCCTGACTTTC. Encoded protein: CASSTRGSGANVLTF.

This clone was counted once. Here the CDR3 reads CASSTTGTSYEQYF. Written as DNA, the CDR3 is TGTGCCAGCAGTACGACAGGGACGAGCTACGAGCAGTACTTC. V is TRBV27 and J is TRBJ2-7; TRBD1 agrees at 7 bases. The CDR3 covers 14 residues. The ends lost 5 bases at V and 3 bases at J; junction bases unmatched: 7. The germline gives CDR1 MNHEY, CDR2 SMNVEV (reference sequence).

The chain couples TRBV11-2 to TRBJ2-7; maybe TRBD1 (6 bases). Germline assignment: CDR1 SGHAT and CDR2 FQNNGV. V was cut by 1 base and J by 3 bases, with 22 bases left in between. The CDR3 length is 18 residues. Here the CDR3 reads CASSLVPFAGTPIYEQYF. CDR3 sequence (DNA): TGTGCCAGCAGCTTAGTCCCCTTCGCCGGGACACCCATCTACGAGCAGTACTTC.

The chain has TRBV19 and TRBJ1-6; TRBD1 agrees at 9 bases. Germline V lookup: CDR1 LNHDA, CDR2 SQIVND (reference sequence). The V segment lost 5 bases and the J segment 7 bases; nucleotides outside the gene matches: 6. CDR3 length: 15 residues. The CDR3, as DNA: TGTGCCAGTAGTCTCTCCGACAGGGGGAATTCACCCCTCCACTTT. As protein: CASSLSDRGNSPLHF.